Presented here are 22 T cell receptor beta chains from one specimen sequenced in a study of cytomegalovirus exposure and HLA in healthy donors. Use of 60 Vbeta and 13 Jbeta primers characterized the PCR. Here immunoSEQ multiplex PCR was the method, and the copy in TCRdb shows in-frame clones only, minus some. The sample carries roughly 200,000 clones, approximately 80% recorded once. Source material: PBMCs. These receptors originate from a woman aged 30 to 39 in good health and CMV-seronegative.

The CDR3 region is CATSGTGGNQPQHF. The CDR3 DNA sequence: TGTGCCACCAGTGGGACAGGGGGCAATCAGCCCCAGCATTTT. The rearrangement links TRBV15 to TRBJ1-5; TRBD1 agrees at 10 bases. This CDR3 region has 14 residues. The germline gives CDR1 LNHNV, CDR2 YYDKDF (reference sequence). The J segment lost 2 bases and the V segment lost 6 bases, leaving 1 base of the junction unmatched.

The rearrangement links TRBV12-5 to TRBJ1-2; TRBD1 matches at 8 bases. The germline gives CDR1 LGHNT, CDR2 FRNRAP. Germline trimming cut 3 bases from V and 8 bases from J; bases unmatched to any gene: 11. CDR3 length equals 15 residues. This CDR3 reads CASGFIPQGAGGYTF. CDR3 bases: TGTGCTAGTGGTTTTATCCCCCAGGGGGCAGGGGGCTACACCTTC.

The rearrangement links TRBV7-2 to TRBJ2-1, with TRBD2 identical over 9 bases. This CDR3 is built from 19 residues. CDR1 is SGHTA and CDR2 is FQGNSA in the germline V gene. Trimming cost V 2 bases and J 0 bases; bases outside gene matches: 11. The CDR3, as DNA: TGTGCCAGCAGCTTACATGCGGGAGGGCCATTAAGCTCCTACAATGAGCAGTTCTTC. Translating it yields CASSLHAGGPLSSYNEQFF.

The V and J genes are TRBV29-1 and TRBJ1-2; D is undetermined. CDR3 size: 13 residues. CDR1 is SQVTM, CDR2 ANQGSEA, per germline. V dropped 6 bases and J dropped 6 bases, with 17 bases sitting between them. CDR3 in amino acids: CSVAGRAVDGYTF. The CDR3 DNA reads TGCAGCGTCGCCGGGAGGGCAGTCGATGGCTACACCTTC.

This chain connects TRBV27 to TRBJ2-5; the match to TRBD2 covers 16 bases. CDR1 MNHEY and CDR2 SMNVEV come from the germline V gene (reference sequence). Trimming removed 2 bases from V and 5 bases from J; junction bases left unmatched: 8. This CDR3 has 18 residues. The CDR3 DNA reads TGTGCCAGCAGTTTAGCCGGGACTAGCGGGGGGGCAACCGAGACCCAGTACTTC. This codes for CASSLAGTSGGATETQYF.

This chain uses TRBV6-6 with TRBJ1-4, with D perhaps matching TRBD1 (6 bases). Trimming pared 6 bases from V and 5 bases from J, leaving 13 bases between. The CDR3 runs 14 residues. Germline assignment: CDR1 MNHNY and CDR2 SVGAGI (reference sequence). The CDR3 loop reads CASRQTGPNEKLFF. For the CDR3, the DNA is TGTGCCAGCAGACAAACAGGGCCGAATGAAAAACTGTTTTTT.

The genes are TRBV29-1 and TRBJ2-2; 8 bases align to TRBD2. The CDR3 runs 14 residues. Germline trimming cut 6 bases from V and 4 bases from J; bases unmatched to any gene: 7. Germline V CDR1 and CDR2: SQVTM, ANQGSEA. The CDR3 here is CSVSTSVGTGELFF. The CDR3 DNA reads TGCAGCGTATCGACTAGCGTGGGCACCGGGGAGCTGTTTTTT.

The V and J genes are TRBV5-5 and TRBJ1-5, with D uncertain. Germline CDR1 and CDR2: SGHKS and YYEKEE (reference sequence). Trimming cost V 1 base and J 4 bases, with 9 bases left between them. This CDR3 comprises 14 residues. The CDR3 region has the DNA TGTGCCAGCAGCTTGAGCGGCGGTAATCAGCCCCAGCATTTT. This gives the protein CASSLSGGNQPQHF.

The V gene is TRBV13, the J gene TRBJ2-1; a weak D match, TRBD1 (5 bases). The germline V and J ends were trimmed by 8 bases and 3 bases, with 14 bases remaining between them. The CDR3 covers 14 residues. In germline, CDR1 is PRHDT, CDR2 FYEKMQ (reference sequence). The CDR3 DNA sequence: TGTGCCAGCGGAATTCGACAGAACTACAATGAGCAGTTCTTC. This translates into CASGIRQNYNEQFF.

The J gene is TRBJ1-2, the V gene TRBV18; TRBD1 is a possible D gene (6 bases). The CDR3 spans 15 residues. The ends were cut back, 5 bases at V and 4 bases at J, with 17 bases in the middle. Germline values: CDR1 KGHSH, CDR2 LQKENI. The CDR3 loop is CASSAGAGDIYGYTF. Written as DNA, the CDR3 is TGTGCCAGCTCAGCAGGGGCGGGGGACATCTATGGCTACACCTTC.

V usage is TRBV4-1 and J usage is TRBJ2-3; 15 positions agree with TRBD2. Germline CDR1 MGHRA, CDR2 YSYEKL. The CDR3 contains 19 residues. V shed 4 bases and J 3 bases; nucleotides not matched to a gene: 11. CDR3 bases: TGCGCCAGCAGCCCCTCCGGACTAGCGGGAGGGGGATCGACAGATACGCAGTATTTT. The encoded protein is CASSPSGLAGGGSTDTQYF.

The genes are TRBV2 and TRBJ2-2; possible D gene TRBD2, 6 bases. The V gene lost 7 bases and the J gene lost 4 bases, with 10 bases spanning the gap. Germline loops: CDR1 SNHLY, CDR2 FYNNEI. The CDR3 is 13 amino acids. The CDR3 DNA is TGTGCCAGCACCTTGGGGGGCACCGGGGAGCTGTTTTTT. Translating gives CASTLGGTGELFF.

V usage is TRBV7-3 and J usage is TRBJ2-1; TRBD2 matches 13 bases. This CDR3 spans 15 amino acids. Germline values: CDR1 SGHTA, CDR2 FQGTGA. V lost 5 bases and J lost 6; bases outside the gene matches: 4. CDR3 amino acids: CASSPRLAGGNEQFF. CDR3 nucleotides: TGTGCCAGCAGCCCGAGACTAGCGGGGGGCAATGAGCAGTTCTTC.

About this clone itself: At one boundary the junction diverges from the germline segment, which might be a read error. The chain couples TRBV7-7 to TRBJ2-2, with 8 bases aligning to TRBD2. CDR1 and CDR2 from the germline V gene are SSHAT and FNYEAQ (reference sequence). This CDR3 spans 16 amino acids. CDR3 coding DNA: TGTGCTAGCAGCTTGTCGGGAGGGACGAACACCGGGGAGCTGTTTTTT. Translation gives CASSLSGGTNTGELFF.

V usage is TRBV5-1 and J usage is TRBJ1-4; D unresolved. This CDR3 has 14 amino acids. Trimming shortened V by 0 bases and J by 7 bases, and 10 bases separated the two germline ends. Germline-derived CDR1 and CDR2 are SGHRS and YFSETQ. The CDR3 nucleotides read TGCGCCAGCAGCTTGGACGTCGTCAGTGAAAAACTGTTTTTT. It translates to CASSLDVVSEKLFF.

This clone was counted between two and nine times. The chain couples TRBV7-8 to TRBJ1-1, with D tentatively TRBD1 (5 bases). The CDR3 is made up of 14 amino acids. Germline V lookup: CDR1 SGHVS, CDR2 FQNEAQ. V lost 10 bases and J 5 bases, leaving 20 bases between the germline ends. The CDR3 loop is CAIYQTESGTEAFF. As DNA, the CDR3 is TGTGCCATTTACCAGACAGAAAGCGGGACTGAAGCTTTCTTT.

The rearrangement uses TRBV7-8 and TRBJ2-5, with unresolved D. CDR3 length equals 14 residues. Germline V CDR1 and CDR2: SGHVS, FQNEAQ. Trimming removed 1 base from V and 3 bases from J, with 9 bases in between. In nucleotides, the CDR3 is TGTGCCAGCAGCTTAGAACATTACGAAGAGACCCAGTACTTC. Translating gives CASSLEHYEETQYF.

The genes are TRBV7-3 and TRBJ1-5; a possible D gene is TRBD1 (6 bases). This CDR3 comprises 18 residues. Trimming stripped 4 bases from V and 0 bases from J, with 19 bases between. Germline V gives CDR1 SGHTA, CDR2 FQGTGA. Here the CDR3 reads CASSSAPGQNNSNQPQHF. CDR3 sequence (DNA): TGTGCCAGCAGCTCAGCCCCCGGACAGAACAATAGCAATCAGCCCCAGCATTTT.

This clone was detected only a few times. The rearrangement joins TRBV7-9 to TRBJ2-5; tentative D call: TRBD2 (6 bases). Trimming took off 5 bases at V and 5 bases at J, with 12 bases between the two ends. The germline V gene encodes CDR1 SEHNR and CDR2 FQNEAQ (reference sequence). The CDR3 is made up of 13 amino acids. The CDR3 sequence is CASSPPGVETQYF. DNA of the CDR3: TGTGCCAGCAGCCCCCCGGGGGTCGAGACCCAGTACTTC.

The J gene is TRBJ2-1, the V gene TRBV2; 8 bases map to TRBD1. This CDR3 has 15 residues. V shed 4 bases, J shed 5 bases, and the junction held 7 bases outside the gene matches. Germline-derived CDR1 and CDR2 are SNHLY and FYNNEI. CDR3 nucleotides: TGTGCCAGCAGTGGGCAGGGGGCGTCCAACAATGAGCAGTTCTTC. Residues: CASSGQGASNNEQFF.

The chain recombines TRBV5-1 with TRBJ1-1, with TRBD1 identical over 8 bases. The CDR3 length is 17 residues. V lost 3 bases and J lost 8; bases outside the gene matches: 18. The V gene's germline CDR1 is SGHRS and CDR2 YFSETQ. The CDR3 region is CASSSTRMGTGSREAFF. CDR3 bases: TGCGCCAGCAGCTCGACTCGAATGGGGACAGGCAGCAGAGAAGCTTTCTTT.

The chain uses TRBV6-5 and TRBJ1-1, with D unclear. CDR3 length: 13 residues. V was pared by 10 bases and J by 5 bases, with 17 bases between. CDR1 MNHEY and CDR2 SVGAGI come from the germline V gene. The CDR3 bases are TGTGCCACCTTATCGATGGGGAGGACTGAAGCTTTCTTT. Protein sequence: CATLSMGRTEAFF.